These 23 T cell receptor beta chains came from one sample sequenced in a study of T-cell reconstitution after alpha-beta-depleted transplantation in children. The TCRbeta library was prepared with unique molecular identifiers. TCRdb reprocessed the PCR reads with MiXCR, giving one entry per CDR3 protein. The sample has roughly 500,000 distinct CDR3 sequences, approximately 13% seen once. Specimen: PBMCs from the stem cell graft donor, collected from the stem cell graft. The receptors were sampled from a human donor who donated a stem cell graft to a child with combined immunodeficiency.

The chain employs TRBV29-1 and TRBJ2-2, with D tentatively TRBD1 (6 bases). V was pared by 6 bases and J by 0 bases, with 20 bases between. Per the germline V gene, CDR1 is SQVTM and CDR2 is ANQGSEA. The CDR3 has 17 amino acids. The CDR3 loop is CSVSTGQPDPNTGELFF. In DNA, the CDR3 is TGCAGCGTGTCGACGGGACAACCCGATCCGAACACCGGGGAGCTGTTTTTT.

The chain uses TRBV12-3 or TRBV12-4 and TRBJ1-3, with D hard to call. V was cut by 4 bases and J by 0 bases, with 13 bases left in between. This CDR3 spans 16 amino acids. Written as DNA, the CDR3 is TGTGCCAGCAGTTATGAGACTTTGAGCTCTGGAAACACCATATATTTT. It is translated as CASSYETLSSGNTIYF.

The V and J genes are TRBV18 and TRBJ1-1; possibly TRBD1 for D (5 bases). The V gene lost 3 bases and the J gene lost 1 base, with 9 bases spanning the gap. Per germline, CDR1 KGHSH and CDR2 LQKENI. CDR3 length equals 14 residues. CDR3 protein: CASSPIGQNTEAFF. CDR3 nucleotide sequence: TGTGCCAGCTCACCCATCGGACAGAACACTGAAGCTTTCTTT.

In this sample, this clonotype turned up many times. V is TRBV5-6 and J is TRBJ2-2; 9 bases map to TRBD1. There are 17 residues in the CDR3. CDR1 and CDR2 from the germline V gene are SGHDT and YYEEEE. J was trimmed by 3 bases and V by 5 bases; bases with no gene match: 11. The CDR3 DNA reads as TGTGCCAGCAGGTCTATTTCGGGACAGGGTTACACCGGGGAGCTGTTTTTT. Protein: CASRSISGQGYTGELFF.

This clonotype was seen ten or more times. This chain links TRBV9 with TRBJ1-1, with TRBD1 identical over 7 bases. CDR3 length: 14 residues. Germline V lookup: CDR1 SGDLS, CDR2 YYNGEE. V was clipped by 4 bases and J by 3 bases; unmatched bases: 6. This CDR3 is CASSSTGADTEAFF. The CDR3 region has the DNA TGTGCCAGCAGCTCCACAGGGGCGGACACTGAAGCTTTCTTT.

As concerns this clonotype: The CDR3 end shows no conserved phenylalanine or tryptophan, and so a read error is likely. In DNA, the CDR3 is TGTGCCAGCAGGACCACTTTACCAGGGACGGGGTCCTACAATGAGCAGTTCTGC. It codes for CASRTTLPGTGSYNEQFC. The chain combines TRBV12-3 or TRBV12-4 with TRBJ2-1; D may correspond to TRBD1 or TRBD2 (5 bases each). The CDR3 contains 18 residues. V gave up 6 bases and J gave up 1 base, with 22 bases separating them.

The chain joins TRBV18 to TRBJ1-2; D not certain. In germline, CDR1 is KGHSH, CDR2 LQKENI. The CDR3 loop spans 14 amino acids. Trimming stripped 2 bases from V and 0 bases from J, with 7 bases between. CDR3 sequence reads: CASSPELANYGYTF. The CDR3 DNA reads TGTGCCAGCTCACCAGAGCTCGCTAACTATGGCTACACCTTC.

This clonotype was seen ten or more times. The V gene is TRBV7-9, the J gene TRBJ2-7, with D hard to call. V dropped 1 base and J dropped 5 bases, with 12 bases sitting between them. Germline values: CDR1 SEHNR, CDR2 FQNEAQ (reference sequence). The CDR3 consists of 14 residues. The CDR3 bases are TGTGCCAGCAGCTTAGACGTGGGTTCGGACGAGCAGTACTTC. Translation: CASSLDVGSDEQYF.

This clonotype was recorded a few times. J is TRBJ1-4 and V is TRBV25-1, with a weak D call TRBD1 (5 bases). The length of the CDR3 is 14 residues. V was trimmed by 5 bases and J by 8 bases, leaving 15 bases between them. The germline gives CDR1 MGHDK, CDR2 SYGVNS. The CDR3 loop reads CASSRAGYREKLFF. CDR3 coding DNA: TGTGCCAGCAGTCGGGCAGGGTATCGAGAAAAACTGTTTTTT.

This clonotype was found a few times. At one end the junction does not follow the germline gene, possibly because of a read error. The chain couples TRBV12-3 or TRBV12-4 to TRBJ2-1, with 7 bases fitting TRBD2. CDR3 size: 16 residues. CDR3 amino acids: CASSRHLGTTYDEQFF. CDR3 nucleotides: TGTGCCAGCAGTAGGCACCTCGGGACTACCTACGATGAGCAGTTCTTC.

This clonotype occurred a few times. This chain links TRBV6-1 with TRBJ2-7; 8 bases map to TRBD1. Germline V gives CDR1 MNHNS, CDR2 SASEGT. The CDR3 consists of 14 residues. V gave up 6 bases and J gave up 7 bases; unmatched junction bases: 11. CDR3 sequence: CASRSDRGKLEQYF. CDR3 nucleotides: TGTGCCAGCAGAAGCGACAGGGGAAAACTAGAGCAGTACTTC.

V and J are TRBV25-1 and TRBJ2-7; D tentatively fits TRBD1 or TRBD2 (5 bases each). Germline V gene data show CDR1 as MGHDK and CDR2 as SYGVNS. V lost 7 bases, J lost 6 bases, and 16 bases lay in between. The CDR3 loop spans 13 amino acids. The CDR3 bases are TGTGCCAGCAACCCCGGGTCGGGGCGCGAGCAGTACTTC. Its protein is CASNPGSGREQYF.

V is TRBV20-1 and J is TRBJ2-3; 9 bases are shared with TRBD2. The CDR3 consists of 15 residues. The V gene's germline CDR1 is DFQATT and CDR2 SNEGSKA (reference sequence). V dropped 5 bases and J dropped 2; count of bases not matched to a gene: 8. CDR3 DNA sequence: TGCAGTGCTTATATAGCGGGGGCGAACACAGATACGCAGTATTTT. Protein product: CSAYIAGANTDTQYF.

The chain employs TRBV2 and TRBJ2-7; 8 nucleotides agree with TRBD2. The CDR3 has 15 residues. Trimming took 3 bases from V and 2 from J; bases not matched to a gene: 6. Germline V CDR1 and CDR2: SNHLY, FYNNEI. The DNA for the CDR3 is TGTGCCAGCAGTGATTCACGGGGGGGTACCTACGAGCAGTACTTC. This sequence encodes CASSDSRGGTYEQYF.

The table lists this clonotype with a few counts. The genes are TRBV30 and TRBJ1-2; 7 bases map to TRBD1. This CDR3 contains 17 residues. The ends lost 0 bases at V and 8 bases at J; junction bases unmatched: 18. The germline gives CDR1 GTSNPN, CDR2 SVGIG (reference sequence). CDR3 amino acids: CAWSVRITDRTLGGYTF. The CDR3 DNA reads TGTGCCTGGAGTGTGCGAATTACGGACAGGACCCTTGGGGGCTACACCTTC.

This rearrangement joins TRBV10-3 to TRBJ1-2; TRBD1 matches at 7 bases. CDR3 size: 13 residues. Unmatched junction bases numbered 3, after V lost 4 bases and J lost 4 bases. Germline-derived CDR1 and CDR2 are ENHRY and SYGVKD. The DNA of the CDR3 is TGTGCCATCAGTGCCGGGACAGCCTATGGCTACACCTTC. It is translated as CAISAGTAYGYTF.

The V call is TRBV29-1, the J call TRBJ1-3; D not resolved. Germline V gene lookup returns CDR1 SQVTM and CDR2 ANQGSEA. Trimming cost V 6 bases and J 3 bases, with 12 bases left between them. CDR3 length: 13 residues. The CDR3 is CSVQKNLGNTIYF. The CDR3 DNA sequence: TGCAGCGTACAGAAAAACCTTGGAAACACCATATATTTT. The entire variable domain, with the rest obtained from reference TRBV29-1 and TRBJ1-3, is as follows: SAVISQKPSRDICQRGTSLTIQCQVDSQVTMMFWYRQQPGQSLTLIATANQGSEATYESGFVIDKFPISRPNLTFSTLTVSNMSPEDSSIYLCSVQKNLGNTIYFGEGSWLTVV.

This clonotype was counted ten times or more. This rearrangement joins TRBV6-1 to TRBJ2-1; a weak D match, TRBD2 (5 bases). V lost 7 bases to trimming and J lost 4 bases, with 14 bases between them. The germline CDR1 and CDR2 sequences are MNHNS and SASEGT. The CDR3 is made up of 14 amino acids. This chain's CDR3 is CASTQTGIYNEQFF. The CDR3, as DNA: TGTGCCAGCACTCAAACCGGGATTTACAATGAGCAGTTCTTC.

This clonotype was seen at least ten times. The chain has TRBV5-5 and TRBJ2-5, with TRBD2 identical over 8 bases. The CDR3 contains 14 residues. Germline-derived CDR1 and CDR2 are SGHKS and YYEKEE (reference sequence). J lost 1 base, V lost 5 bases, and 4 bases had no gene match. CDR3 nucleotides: TGTGCCAGCAGGGGAGGACTAGCCCAAGAGACCCAGTACTTC. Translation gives CASRGGLAQETQYF.

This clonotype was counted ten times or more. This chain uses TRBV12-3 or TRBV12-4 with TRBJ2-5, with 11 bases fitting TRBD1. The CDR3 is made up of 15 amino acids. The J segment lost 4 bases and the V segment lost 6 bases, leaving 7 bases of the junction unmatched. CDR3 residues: CASSPGTGGGETQYF. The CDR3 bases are TGTGCCAGCAGCCCTGGGACAGGGGGAGGAGAGACCCAGTACTTC.

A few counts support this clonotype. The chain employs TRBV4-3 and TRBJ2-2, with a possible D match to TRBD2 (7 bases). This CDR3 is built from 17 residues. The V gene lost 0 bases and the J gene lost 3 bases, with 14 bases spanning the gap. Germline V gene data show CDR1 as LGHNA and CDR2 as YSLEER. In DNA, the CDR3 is TGCGCCAGCAGCCAAGATGGGGGGGGCACGTACACCGGGGAGCTGTTTTTT. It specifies CASSQDGGGTYTGELFF.

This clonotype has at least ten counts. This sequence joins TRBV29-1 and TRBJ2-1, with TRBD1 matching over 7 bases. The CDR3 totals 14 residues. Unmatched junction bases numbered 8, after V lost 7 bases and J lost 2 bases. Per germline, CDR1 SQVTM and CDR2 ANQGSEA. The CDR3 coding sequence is TGCAGCGCCATAAGACAGGGTACCTACAATGAGCAGTTCTTC. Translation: CSAIRQGTYNEQFF.

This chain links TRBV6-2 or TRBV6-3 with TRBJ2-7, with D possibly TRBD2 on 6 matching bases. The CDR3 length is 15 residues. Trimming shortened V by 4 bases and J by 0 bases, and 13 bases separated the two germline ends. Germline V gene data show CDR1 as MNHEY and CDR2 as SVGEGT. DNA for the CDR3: TGTGCCAGCAGTTGGCTAGCGTTCGTCTCCTACGAGCAGTACTTC. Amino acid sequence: CASSWLAFVSYEQYF.